This T cell receptor delta chain came from a study of Vδ1+ human thymocytes. Findings and limits, study-wide: Thymic delta-chain repertoires held around 20% Vdelta2 sequences and few Vdelta3, despite high sort purity. TRG sequences recurred across donors, whereas TRD sequences stayed essentially private. Highly polyclonal TRG and TRD repertoires with Gaussian CDR3 length distributions appeared in thymus. Bulk data may be misread because of unexpected Vdelta2 sequences.

CDR3 length: 18 amino acids. Losses at the gene ends were 0 bases for V and 4 bases for J; bases not matched to a gene: 8. CDR1 and CDR2 (germline): TSWWSYY, QGS. RNA was extracted from the cells and then reverse transcribed. Pooled V-gene forward primers with one constant-region reverse primer generated the CDR3 amplicons by multiplex PCR. TCRdb re-called the multiplex PCR reads with CATT. In the table there are just under 55,000 delta-chain clones, more than 15% of which are singletons. This clone was detected only a few times. What it binds is not known. Sequencing input: Vdelta1+ gamma-delta thymocytes from the thymus. Specified subset: FACS-sorted CD3+ TCRalphabeta- TCRVdelta1+ TCRVdelta2- thymocytes. The rearrangement joins TRDV1 to TRDJ2; 10 bases fit TRDD3. The TCR sequence derives from a boy less than two years old who had congenital heart surgery. CDR3 nucleotides: TGTGCTCTTGGGGAACTTCCTTTACTGGGGGATTGGACAGCACAACTCTTCTTT. Its translation is CALGELPLLGDWTAQLFF.